In its sample, the clone carrying this T cell receptor (beta chain) was seen many times. The antigen remains unidentified. The data belong to a study of regulatory T cells in long-lasting Graves disease. Whole-study findings and limits: Examination was confined to peripheral blood, excluding thyroid tissue.

Time point defined: newly diagnosed GD, antithyroid drugs for less than 3 months. Generation of the TCR library employed RNA extracted from PBMCs. HTBI primers from iRepertoire and Arm-PCR of CDR3 regions yielded the TCR beta libraries. One entry per CDR3 protein results from TCRdb running MiXCR on the multiplex PCR reads. The data contain approximately 540,000 distinct CDR3 sequences, around 13% of them singletons. The CDR3 sequence is 16 residues long. Germline lookup yields CDR1 SNHLY and CDR2 FYNNEI. The J segment lost 1 base and the V segment lost 1 base, leaving 3 bases of the junction unmatched. This sample was also put to use in a study of T cells in Graves' hyperthyroidism and ophthalmopathy. That paper adds: Diagnosis relied on clinical symptoms, serum thyroxine and TRAb, thyroid ultrasound and orbital computed tomography. RT-PCR in the first round (using the HTBI primer set) targeted the TCR CDR3.

The gene calls are TRBV2 and TRBJ2-5; 10 nucleotides match TRBD1. The sample in question was peripheral blood mononuclear cells (PBMCs), obtained at new diagnosis, from a patient treated with antithyroid drugs. The source is a woman in her 30s with Graves disease. The CDR3 reads CASSEEGQGTQETQYF. CDR3 nucleotide sequence: TGTGCCAGCAGTGAAGAGGGACAGGGGACCCAAGAGACCCAGTACTTC.